Listed here is a single T cell receptor (beta chain). These data belong to a study of blood T cell repertoires in COVID-19. Study-level information: The origin of the acute and convalescent COVID-19 samples was the United States, Italy and Spain. Sources were T cells, B-cell-depleted T cells, or PBMCs; the material itself was cDNA or gDNA.

The V gene's germline CDR1 is SGHTA and CDR2 FQGNSA. This CDR3 is built from 15 residues. J was trimmed by 1 base and V by 2 bases; bases with no gene match: 0. Study processing details: Reference gene primer amplification gave estimated nucleated cell counts. Generated by immunoSEQ multiplex PCR, the TCRdb table keeps only in-frame clones and is missing some. Clonal size and the V and J genes are those of that table, whereas D and trimming came from the DNA. Found here are approximately 92,000 clones, 75% to 85% of them singletons; the top ten hold around 4%. The TCR originated in a man aged 55 to 70 with acute or convalescent COVID-19. The source material was peripheral blood. This chain connects TRBV7-2 to TRBJ1-5, with 9 bases aligning to TRBD1. The CDR3 region has the DNA TGTGCCAGCAGCTTAACAGGGGGCAGCAATCAGCCCCAGCATTTT. Translation gives CASSLTGGSNQPQHF.